One sample yielded the 23 T cell receptor beta chains listed below, sequenced in a study of T cell responses to AZD1222 COVID-19 vaccine. Assay: immunoSEQ multiplex PCR; the TCRdb copy retains only in-frame clones and omits some. The data contain 130,000 to 150,000 clones, around 87% of them singletons. Source: peripheral blood, taken on day 0 of AZD1222 vaccination. The receptors were gathered from an adult in good health.

The table lists this clone with a count of one. CDR3 bases: TGTGCCAGCAGCCCTTGGGGGGAGGGTTATGAAAACATTCAGTACTTC. Its protein product is CASSPWGEGYENIQYF. The chain is built from TRBV27 and TRBJ2-4, with 7 bases matching TRBD2. This CDR3 contains 16 residues. V lost 6 bases to trimming and J lost 5 bases; unmatched junction nucleotides: 13. The germline V gene has CDR1 MNHEY and CDR2 SMNVEV (reference sequence).

On this clone itself: This CDR3 is also generated by other DNA sequences in the sample. The rearrangement joins TRBV18 to TRBJ1-1; 8 bases are shared with TRBD1. This CDR3 region has 14 residues. Looked up from germline, CDR1 is KGHSH and CDR2 is LQKENI. V shed 6 bases and J 2 bases; nucleotides not matched to a gene: 5. CDR3 loop: CASSPDRGNTEAFF. The DNA for the CDR3 is TGTGCCAGCTCCCCCGACAGGGGAAACACTGAAGCTTTCTTT.

This chain uses TRBV18 with TRBJ1-2; D remains unclear. The V gene's germline CDR1 is KGHSH and CDR2 LQKENI. Trimming took 5 bases from V and 2 from J, leaving 15 bases between them. The CDR3 is 15 amino acids. The CDR3 loop is CASSSSIEGNYGYTF. DNA of the CDR3: TGTGCCAGCTCATCTTCGATAGAGGGAAACTATGGCTACACCTTC.

The chain has TRBV12-5 and TRBJ2-2; 10 positions match TRBD1. This CDR3 spans 15 amino acids. The V gene's germline CDR1 is LGHNT and CDR2 FRNRAP. Unmatched junction bases numbered 6, after V lost 5 bases and J lost 6 bases. Here the CDR3 reads CASGPGQGISGELFF. The CDR3 region has the DNA TGTGCTAGTGGTCCGGGACAGGGGATCTCCGGGGAGCTGTTTTTT.

V and J are TRBV19 and TRBJ1-1; perhaps TRBD1 as D (5 bases). CDR1 and CDR2 from the germline V gene are LNHDA and SQIVND (reference sequence). V shed 0 bases and J shed 0 bases, with 8 bases lying between them. The CDR3 consists of 15 residues. This CDR3 reads CASSIDRGMNTEAFF. The CDR3 region has the DNA TGTGCCAGTAGTATAGATCGGGGGATGAACACTGAAGCTTTCTTT.

This chain links TRBV7-6 with TRBJ1-6, with no clear D. The CDR3 length is 14 residues. The germline CDR1 and CDR2 sequences are SGHVS and FNYEAQ. V gave up 3 bases and J gave up 1 base, with 4 bases separating them. CDR3 loop: CASSFRSYNSPLHF. The CDR3 DNA reads as TGTGCCAGCAGCTTCAGATCCTATAATTCACCCCTCCACTTT.

The chain uses TRBV28 and TRBJ1-4; no firm D call. CDR1 and CDR2 from the germline V gene are MDHEN and SYDVKM. V lost 3 bases to trimming and J lost 5 bases, with 7 bases between them. This CDR3 comprises 13 residues. CDR3: CASSFHGNEKLFF. The DNA for the CDR3 is TGTGCCAGCAGTTTCCACGGAAATGAAAAACTGTTTTTT.

Regarding this clone: This CDR3 is also generated by other DNA sequences in the sample. This chain links TRBV10-3 with TRBJ2-7; tentatively, D is TRBD1 (5 bases). V was trimmed by 0 bases and J by 3 bases, leaving 6 bases between them. Germline CDR1 reads ENHRY; CDR2 reads SYGVKD. The CDR3 covers 13 residues. DNA for the CDR3: TGTGCCATCAGTGAGTCGACAGACTACGAGCAGTACTTC. The encoded protein is CAISESTDYEQYF.

The J gene is TRBJ1-1, the V gene TRBV7-9; D gene ambiguous. CDR1 is SEHNR and CDR2 is FQNEAQ in the germline V gene (reference sequence). This CDR3 region has 16 residues. V dropped 5 bases and J dropped 3 bases, with 19 bases sitting between them. This chain's CDR3 is CASSTRPLGKDTEAFF. The CDR3 nucleotides read TGTGCCAGCAGCACTCGCCCCCTAGGGAAGGACACTGAAGCTTTCTTT.

The chain couples TRBV6-5 to TRBJ1-2; TRBD1 aligns across 7 bases. Germline-derived CDR1 and CDR2 are MNHEY and SVGAGI. The CDR3 is 14 amino acids. V shed 4 bases and J 8 bases; nucleotides not matched to a gene: 10. The DNA for the CDR3 is TGTGCCAGCAGTTCCCTTGATGACAGGGTCGGCTACACCTTC. It is translated as CASSSLDDRVGYTF.

V usage is TRBV11-2 and J usage is TRBJ2-5; D is undetermined. The CDR3 has 15 amino acids. Germline assignment: CDR1 SGHAT and CDR2 FQNNGV. The V and J ends lost 3 bases and 0 bases respectively, with 11 bases between them. The CDR3 region has the DNA TGTGCCAGCAGCTTTTTGTCCAAAAACCAAGAGACCCAGTACTTC. This sequence encodes CASSFLSKNQETQYF.

The chain is built from TRBV7-2 and TRBJ2-1, with 13 bases identical to TRBD2. Germline assignment: CDR1 SGHTA and CDR2 FQGNSA. The CDR3 consists of 17 residues. V lost 7 bases, J lost 7 bases, and 13 bases stayed unmatched. The CDR3 here is CASTLILGTSGANEQFF. The CDR3 DNA follows: TGTGCCAGCACACTAATTCTAGGGACTAGCGGGGCAAATGAGCAGTTCTTC.

CDR3 sequence: CASSLRDSRQFF. CDR3 coding DNA: TGTGCCAGCAGCTTAAGGGACTCTCGGCAGTTCTTC. The chain is built from TRBV7-2 and TRBJ2-1; the D gene is possibly TRBD2 (6 bases). The CDR3 totals 12 residues. Germline V lookup: CDR1 SGHTA, CDR2 FQGNSA. Trimming took off 2 bases at V and 12 bases at J, with 11 bases between the two ends. Combining the CDR3 with reference TRBV7-2 and TRBJ2-1 gives the whole variable domain GAGVSQSPSNKVTEKGKDVELRCDPISGHTALYWYRQSLGQGLEFLIYFQGNSAPDKSGLPSDRFSAERTGGSVSTLTIQRTQQEDSAVYLCASSLRDSRQFFGPGTRLTVL.

The genes are TRBV6-9 and TRBJ1-5, with no clear D. The V end lost 3 bases, the J end lost 11 bases, and 17 bases lay between the germline ends. CDR1 MNHGY and CDR2 SVAAGI come from the germline V gene. The CDR3 is 14 amino acids. The CDR3 loop is CASSYTSKGEAQHF. The DNA of the CDR3 is TGTGCCAGCAGTTACACATCCAAGGGCGAAGCCCAGCATTTT.

This chain uses TRBV30 with TRBJ2-3; the match to TRBD2 covers 7 bases. This CDR3 region has 13 residues. Per germline, CDR1 GTSNPN and CDR2 SVGIG (reference sequence). The V gene end was trimmed by 8 bases and the J gene end by 5 bases; junction bases not matched to a gene: 10. The CDR3 sequence: CAGGRGYGDTQYF. Here the CDR3 DNA reads TGTGCCGGGGGGAGGGGTTACGGAGATACGCAGTATTTT.

The chain combines TRBV6-5 with TRBJ1-2, with D possibly matching TRBD1 (6 bases). The germline V and J ends were trimmed by 8 bases and 6 bases, with 19 bases remaining between them. The V gene's germline CDR1 is MNHEY and CDR2 SVGAGI. The length of the CDR3 is 14 residues. This CDR3 is CASPRGGTLHGYTF. The CDR3 DNA sequence: TGTGCCAGCCCCAGAGGGGGAACTCTTCATGGCTACACCTTC.

This chain uses TRBV4-1 with TRBJ2-1; TRBD2 is a possible D gene (6 bases). There are 14 residues in the CDR3. The V gene lost 3 bases and the J gene lost 9 bases, with 15 bases spanning the gap. Germline CDR1 MGHRA, CDR2 YSYEKL. Here the CDR3 DNA reads TGCGCCAGCAGCCACCTCCGACTAGTAAGTGAGCAGTTCTTC. Translating it yields CASSHLRLVSEQFF.

The genes are TRBV29-1 and TRBJ1-1; D uncertain. The CDR3 is 12 residues long. Trimming took 1 base from V and 0 from J, leaving 3 bases between them. Germline CDR1 reads SQVTM; CDR2 reads ANQGSEA. Here the CDR3 reads CSVEGLNTEAFF. The CDR3 DNA follows: TGCAGCGTTGAAGGCTTGAACACTGAAGCTTTCTTT.

The gene calls are TRBV5-4 and TRBJ2-1; the match to TRBD2 covers 10 bases. CDR1 SGHNT and CDR2 YYREEE come from the germline V gene (reference sequence). The junction had 14 bases not matched to a gene; V was cut back by 2 bases and J by 9 bases. This CDR3 region has 17 residues. The CDR3 sequence is CASSFRLKRGGPGEQFF. The DNA for the CDR3 is TGTGCCAGCAGCTTTCGGCTTAAGCGGGGGGGCCCCGGTGAGCAGTTCTTC.

The V call is TRBV6-1, the J call TRBJ1-6; tentative D call: TRBD1 (6 bases). V lost 2 bases and J 6 bases, leaving 17 bases between the germline ends. CDR1 and CDR2 (germline): MNHNS, SASEGT. This CDR3 contains 17 residues. For the CDR3, the DNA is TGTGCCAGCAGTGAATCGATGACGGGGGCGGCTAATTCACCCCTCCACTTT. Its protein product is CASSESMTGAANSPLHF.

The chain combines TRBV5-5 with TRBJ1-2; D may be TRBD1 (5 bases). The ends were cut back, 4 bases at V and 0 bases at J, with 16 bases in the middle. The CDR3 loop spans 16 amino acids. Germline V CDR1 and CDR2: SGHKS, YYEKEE (reference sequence). Written as DNA, the CDR3 is TGTGCCAGCAGCCCCTCGGGGCAGCCCGCTAACTATGGCTACACCTTC. This encodes CASSPSGQPANYGYTF.

This chain joins TRBV10-3 and TRBJ2-5, with D possibly TRBD1 on 6 matching bases. The germline V gene encodes CDR1 ENHRY and CDR2 SYGVKD. The CDR3 sequence is 13 residues long. Deletions cut 3 bases from V and 4 bases from J, with 9 bases between. Here the CDR3 reads CAISERGRETQYF. CDR3 in DNA: TGTGCCATCAGTGAAAGGGGGAGAGAGACCCAGTACTTC.

The rearrangement links TRBV7-3 to TRBJ1-3; D is ambiguous. Germline V gene lookup returns CDR1 SGHTA and CDR2 FQGTGA. Trimming removed 4 bases from V and 3 bases from J, with 10 bases in between. The CDR3 is 14 residues long. The CDR3 loop is CASSSRPGGNTIYF. The CDR3, as DNA: TGTGCCAGCAGCTCCCGCCCAGGTGGAAACACCATATATTTT.